What follows is one T cell receptor (beta chain) and its context. Its antigen is undetermined. The sample has other DNA sequences that encode this CDR3 too. This sample stems from a study of cytomegalovirus exposure and HLA in healthy donors. Trimming took 4 bases from V and 1 from J; bases not matched to a gene: 7. CDR1 and CDR2 from the germline V gene are SGHNT and YYREEE (reference sequence). CDR3 length: 15 amino acids. General study findings and limits: Fewer N-insertions than the roughly 670-donor mean were reportedly shown by an Asian-associated ancestry cluster in a later analysis.

In the PCR, 60 Vbeta and 13 Jbeta primers were used. Some clones are missing from TCRdb's copy, which holds only in-frame ones; the method was immunoSEQ multiplex PCR. The sample has around 130,000 clones, about 74% seen once. The clonotype originates from an older woman in good health and CMV-seronegative. The rearrangement uses TRBV5-4 and TRBJ1-1, with 7 positions matching TRBD1. The sequenced material came from PBMCs. CDR3 coding DNA: TGTGCCAGCAGCCTCCGGACAGGTTGGAACACTGAAGCTTTCTTT. Encoded protein: CASSLRTGWNTEAFF.